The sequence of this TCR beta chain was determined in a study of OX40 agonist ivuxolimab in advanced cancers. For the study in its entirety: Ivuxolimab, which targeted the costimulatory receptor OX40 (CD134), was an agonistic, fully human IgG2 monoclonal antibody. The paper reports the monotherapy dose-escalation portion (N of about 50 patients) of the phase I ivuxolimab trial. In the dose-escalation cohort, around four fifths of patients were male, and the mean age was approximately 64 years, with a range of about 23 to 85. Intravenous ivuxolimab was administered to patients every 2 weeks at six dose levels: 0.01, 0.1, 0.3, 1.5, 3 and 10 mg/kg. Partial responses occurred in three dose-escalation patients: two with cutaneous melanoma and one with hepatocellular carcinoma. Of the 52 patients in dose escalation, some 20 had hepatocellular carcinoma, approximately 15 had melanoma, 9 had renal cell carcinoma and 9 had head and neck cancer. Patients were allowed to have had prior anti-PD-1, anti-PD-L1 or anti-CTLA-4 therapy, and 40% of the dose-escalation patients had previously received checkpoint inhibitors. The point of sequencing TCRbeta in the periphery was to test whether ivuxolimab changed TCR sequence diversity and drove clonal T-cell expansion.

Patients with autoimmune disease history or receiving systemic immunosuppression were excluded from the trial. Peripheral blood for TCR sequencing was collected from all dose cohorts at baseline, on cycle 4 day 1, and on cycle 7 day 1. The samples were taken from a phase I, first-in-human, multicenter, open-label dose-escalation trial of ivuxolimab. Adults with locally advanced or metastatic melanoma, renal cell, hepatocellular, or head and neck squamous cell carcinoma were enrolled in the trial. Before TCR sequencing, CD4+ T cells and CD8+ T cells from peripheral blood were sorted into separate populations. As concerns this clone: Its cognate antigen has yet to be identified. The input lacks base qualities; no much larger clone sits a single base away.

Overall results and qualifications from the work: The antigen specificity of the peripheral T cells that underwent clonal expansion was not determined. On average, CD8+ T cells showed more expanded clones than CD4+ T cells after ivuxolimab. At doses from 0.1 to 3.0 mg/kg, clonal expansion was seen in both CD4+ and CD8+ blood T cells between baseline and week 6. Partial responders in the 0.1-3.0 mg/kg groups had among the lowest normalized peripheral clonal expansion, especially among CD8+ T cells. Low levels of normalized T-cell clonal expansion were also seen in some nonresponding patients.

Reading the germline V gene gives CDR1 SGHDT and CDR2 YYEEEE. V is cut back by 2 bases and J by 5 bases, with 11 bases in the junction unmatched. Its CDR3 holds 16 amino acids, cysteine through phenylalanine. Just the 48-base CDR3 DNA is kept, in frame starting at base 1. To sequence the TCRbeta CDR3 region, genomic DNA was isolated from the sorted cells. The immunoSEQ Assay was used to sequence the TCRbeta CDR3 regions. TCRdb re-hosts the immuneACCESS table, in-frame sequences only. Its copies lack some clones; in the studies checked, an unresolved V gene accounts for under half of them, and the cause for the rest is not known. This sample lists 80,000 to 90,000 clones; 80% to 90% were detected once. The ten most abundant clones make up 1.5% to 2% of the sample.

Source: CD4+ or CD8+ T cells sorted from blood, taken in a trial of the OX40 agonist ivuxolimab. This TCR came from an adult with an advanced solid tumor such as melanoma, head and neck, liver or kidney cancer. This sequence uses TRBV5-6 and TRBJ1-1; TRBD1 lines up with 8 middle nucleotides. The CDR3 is CASSLSGGAWRTEAFF. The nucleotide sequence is TGTGCCAGCAGCTTATCAGGGGGCGCTTGGCGGACTGAAGCTTTCTTT.